These 15 T cell receptor beta chains originate from one sample sequenced in a study of STAT5B mutations in CD4+ large granular lymphocyte leukemia. Libraries were prepared by immunoSEQ multiplex PCR; TCRdb keeps only in-frame clonotypes and omits some of them. The sample carries about 40,000 clones, 75% to 85% recorded once. The sample comprised CD4+ T cells from blood buffy coats. The receptors stem from a human donor in good health.

The chain links TRBV4-1 to TRBJ1-1; D is possibly TRBD1 (5 bases). There are 15 residues in the CDR3. Germline V CDR1 and CDR2: MGHRA, YSYEKL. V was cut by 0 bases and J by 2 bases, with 10 bases left in between. The CDR3 sequence is CASSQEPGTNTEAFF. The CDR3 coding sequence is TGCGCCAGCAGCCAAGAGCCGGGGACTAACACTGAAGCTTTCTTT.

The rearrangement uses TRBV11-3 and TRBJ2-1, with D unresolved. CDR1 and CDR2 from the germline V gene are SGHNT and YENEEA. The CDR3 loop spans 12 amino acids. Trimming stripped 6 bases from V and 7 bases from J, with 10 bases between. The CDR3 reads CASSDSLNEQFF. In DNA form, the CDR3 reads TGTGCCAGCAGTGATTCTTTAAATGAGCAGTTCTTC.

This clone counts as medium-sized. The gene calls are TRBV30 and TRBJ1-5; D may be TRBD1 (6 bases). The CDR3 loop spans 13 amino acids. The germline gives CDR1 GTSNPN, CDR2 SVGIG (reference sequence). The V and J ends lost 3 bases and 4 bases respectively, with 10 bases between them. In DNA, the CDR3 is TGTGCCTGGAGCAAAGGACAGAATCAGCCCCAGCATTTT. Translation gives CAWSKGQNQPQHF. The full variable domain, in which reference TRBV30 and TRBJ1-5 provide the parts outside the CDR3, is SQTIHQWPATLVQPVGSPLSLECTVEGTSNPNLYWYRQAAGRGLQLLFYSVGIGQISSEVPQNLSASRPQDRQFILSSKKLLLSDSGFYLCAWSKGQNQPQHFGDGTRLSIL.

V usage is TRBV30 and J usage is TRBJ2-7; 7 nucleotides align to TRBD2. The CDR3 is 13 residues long. Losses at the gene ends were 5 bases for V and 2 bases for J; bases not matched to a gene: 6. In germline, CDR1 is GTSNPN, CDR2 SVGIG (reference sequence). In nucleotides, the CDR3 is TGTGCCTGGGGGGGGGACGGTACCTACGAGCAGTACTTC. Translated, it gives CAWGGDGTYEQYF.

This rearrangement joins TRBV6-6 to TRBJ1-1, with 11 bases identical to TRBD1. V trimming: 2 bases; J trimming: 0 bases; junction bases outside the gene matches: 2. The CDR3 sequence is 16 residues long. CDR1 is MNHNY and CDR2 is SVGAGI in the germline V gene (reference sequence). CDR3 protein: CASSYGQGAMNTEAFF. In DNA, the CDR3 is TGTGCCAGCAGTTACGGACAGGGGGCGATGAACACTGAAGCTTTCTTT.

The V gene is TRBV18, the J gene TRBJ1-1; TRBD1 is a possible D gene (5 bases). The CDR3 extends over 12 amino acids. The germline gives CDR1 KGHSH, CDR2 LQKENI. With 6 bases removed from V and 6 bases from J, the gap between germline ends came to 11 bases. The CDR3 sequence is CASSSQGSEAFF. The CDR3 bases are TGTGCCAGCTCGTCCCAGGGCTCTGAAGCTTTCTTT.

This chain links TRBV20-1 with TRBJ1-6; D unresolved. V was trimmed by 6 bases and J by 14 bases, leaving 14 bases between them. The CDR3 has 11 amino acids. Germline V gene data show CDR1 as DFQATT and CDR2 as SNEGSKA (reference sequence). DNA for the CDR3: TGCAGTGCAACTCAGATCCCCACCCTCCACTTT. It codes for CSATQIPTLHF.

This clone was observed a few times. V gene TRBV6-6 combines with J gene TRBJ1-2; TRBD1 might be the D (5 bases). The V gene's germline CDR1 is MNHNY and CDR2 SVGAGI (reference sequence). V gave up 0 bases and J gave up 7 bases, with 18 bases separating them. CDR3 length: 16 amino acids. CDR3 sequence (DNA): TGTGCCAGCAGTTACTCGAAGCAGGGAGGATCTGGTGGCTACACCTTC. Its translation is CASSYSKQGGSGGYTF.

The chain carries TRBV7-2 and TRBJ1-3; 8 bases agree with TRBD1. Trimming took 5 bases from V and 7 from J; bases not matched to a gene: 7. Germline CDR1 is SGHTA and CDR2 is FQGNSA. This CDR3 spans 14 amino acids. CDR3 sequence: CASSDDRGRNTIYF. The CDR3 DNA reads as TGTGCCAGCAGCGATGACAGGGGTAGGAACACCATATATTTT. Full variable domain (outside the CDR3, taken from reference TRBV7-2 and TRBJ1-3): GAGVSQSPSNKVTEKGKDVELRCDPISGHTALYWYRQSLGQGLEFLIYFQGNSAPDKSGLPSDRFSAERTGGSVSTLTIQRTQQEDSAVYLCASSDDRGRNTIYFGEGSWLTVV.

The rearrangement joins TRBV10-3 to TRBJ2-3, with 13 bases fitting TRBD2. CDR1 ENHRY and CDR2 SYGVKD come from the germline V gene. Trimming at V came to 2 bases and at J to 2 bases, leaving 1 base not matched to a gene. The CDR3 has 16 amino acids. The CDR3 loop reads CAISEGLAGATDTQYF. CDR3 sequence (DNA): TGTGCCATCAGTGAGGGACTAGCGGGGGCCACAGATACGCAGTATTTT.

This clone was observed a few times. The rearrangement joins TRBV25-1 to TRBJ1-2, with 7 nucleotides matching TRBD1. The CDR3 is 13 amino acids. V lost 5 bases to trimming and J lost 4 bases; unmatched junction nucleotides: 4. Germline V gives CDR1 MGHDK, CDR2 SYGVNS. The CDR3 here is CASSTAGGYGYTF. As DNA, the CDR3 is TGTGCCAGCAGTACGGCAGGGGGCTATGGCTACACCTTC.

J is TRBJ2-2 and V is TRBV19; no clear D. This CDR3 spans 12 amino acids. Germline V gene data show CDR1 as LNHDA and CDR2 as SQIVND (reference sequence). V lost 5 bases and J lost 4, with 5 bases in between. The CDR3 DNA is TGTGCCAGTAGTCATAGCACCGGGGAGCTGTTTTTT. Residues: CASSHSTGELFF.

This clone was detected only once. The chain carries TRBV7-2 and TRBJ2-5, with 8 bases matching TRBD2. CDR1 and CDR2 from the germline V gene are SGHTA and FQGNSA. The CDR3 totals 15 residues. V shed 1 base, J shed 4 bases, and the junction held 5 bases outside the gene matches. For the CDR3, the DNA is TGTGCCAGCAGCTTAGTGGCGGGAGGATTAGAGACCCAGTACTTC. Translated: CASSLVAGGLETQYF. The full variable domain, rest sourced from reference TRBV7-2 and TRBJ2-5, is GAGVSQSPSNKVTEKGKDVELRCDPISGHTALYWYRQSLGQGLEFLIYFQGNSAPDKSGLPSDRFSAERTGGSVSTLTIQRTQQEDSAVYLCASSLVAGGLETQYFGPGTRLLVL.

The chain couples TRBV27 to TRBJ1-4; tentatively, D is TRBD1 (6 bases). The V gene's germline CDR1 is MNHEY and CDR2 SMNVEV (reference sequence). V gave up 5 bases and J gave up 2 bases, with 9 bases separating them. The CDR3 covers 14 residues. CDR3 DNA: TGTGCCAGCAGTCTCAGGGGTACTAATGAAAAACTGTTTTTT. It is translated as CASSLRGTNEKLFF.

The genes are TRBV28 and TRBJ1-3; no clear D. CDR1 is MDHEN, CDR2 SYDVKM, per germline. The CDR3 sequence is 16 residues long. V was trimmed by 4 bases and J by 0 bases, leaving 13 bases between them. The CDR3 loop reads CASSSAGRRSGNTIYF. The CDR3 nucleotides are TGTGCCAGCAGTTCGGCAGGCCGACGCTCTGGAAACACCATATATTTT.